Sequencing of this T cell receptor beta chain was carried out in a study of T cell responses to AZD1222 COVID-19 vaccine. Method: immunoSEQ multiplex PCR; TCRdb's copy keeps in-frame clones and lacks some. The data hold over 110,000 clones, with around 90% observed a single time. Germline trimming cut 3 bases from V and 5 bases from J; bases unmatched to any gene: 6. From germline, CDR1 is LNHNV and CDR2 YYDKDF (reference sequence). The length of the CDR3 is 15 residues. This clonotype was sampled from an adult who received the AZD1222 COVID-19 vaccine. This rearrangement joins TRBV15 to TRBJ1-1; 10 positions match TRBD1. Sequenced material: peripheral blood, taken 28 days after the second AZD1222 dose. CDR3 nucleotides: TGTGCCACCAGCAGGATGACAGGGGGCGTAACTGAAGCTTTCTTT. It encodes CATSRMTGGVTEAFF.